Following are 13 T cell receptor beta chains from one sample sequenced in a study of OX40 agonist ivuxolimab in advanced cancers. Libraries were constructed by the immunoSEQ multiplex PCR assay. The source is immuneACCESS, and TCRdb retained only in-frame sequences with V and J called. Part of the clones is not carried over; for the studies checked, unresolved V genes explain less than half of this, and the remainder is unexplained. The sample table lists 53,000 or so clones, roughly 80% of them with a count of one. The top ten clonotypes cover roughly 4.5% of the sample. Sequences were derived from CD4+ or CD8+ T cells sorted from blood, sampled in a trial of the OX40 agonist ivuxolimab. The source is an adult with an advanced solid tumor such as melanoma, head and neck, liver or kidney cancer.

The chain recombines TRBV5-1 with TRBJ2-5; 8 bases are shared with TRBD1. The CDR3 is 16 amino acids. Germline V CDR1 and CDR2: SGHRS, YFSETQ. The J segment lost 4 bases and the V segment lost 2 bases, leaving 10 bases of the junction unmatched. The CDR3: CASSLSGGSVRETQYF. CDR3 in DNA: TGCGCCAGCAGCTTATCAGGGGGCTCGGTTCGAGAGACCCAGTACTTC.

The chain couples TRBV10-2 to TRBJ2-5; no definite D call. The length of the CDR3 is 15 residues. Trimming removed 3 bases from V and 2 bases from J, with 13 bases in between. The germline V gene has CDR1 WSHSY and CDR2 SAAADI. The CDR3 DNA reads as TGCGCCAGCAGTGACGGGTCGGCCAGTCAAGAGACCCAGTACTTC. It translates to CASSDGSASQETQYF.

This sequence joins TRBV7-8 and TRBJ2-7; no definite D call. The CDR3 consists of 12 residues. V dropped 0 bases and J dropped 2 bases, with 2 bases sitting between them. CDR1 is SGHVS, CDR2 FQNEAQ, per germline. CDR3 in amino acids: CASSLAPYEQYF. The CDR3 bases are TGTGCCAGCAGCTTAGCGCCCTACGAGCAGTACTTC. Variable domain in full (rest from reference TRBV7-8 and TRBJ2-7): GAGVSQSPRYKVAKRGQDVALRCDPISGHVSLFWYQQALGQGPEFLTYFQNEAQLDKSGLPSDRFFAERPEGSVSTLKIQRTQQEDSAVYLCASSLAPYEQYFGPGTRLTVT.

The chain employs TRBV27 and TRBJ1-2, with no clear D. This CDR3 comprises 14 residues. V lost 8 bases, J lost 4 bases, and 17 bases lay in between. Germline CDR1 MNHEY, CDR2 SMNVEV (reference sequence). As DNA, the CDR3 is TGTGCCAGCGGATTTCCGGACGGAGTCTATGGCTACACCTTC. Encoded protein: CASGFPDGVYGYTF.

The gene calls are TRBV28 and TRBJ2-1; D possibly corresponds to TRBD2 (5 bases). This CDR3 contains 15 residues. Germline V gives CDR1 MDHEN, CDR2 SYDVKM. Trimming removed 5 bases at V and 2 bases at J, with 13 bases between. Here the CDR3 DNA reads TGTGCCAGCAGTCCCGGAGGAGGCCCCTACAATGAGCAGTTCTTC. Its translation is CASSPGGGPYNEQFF.

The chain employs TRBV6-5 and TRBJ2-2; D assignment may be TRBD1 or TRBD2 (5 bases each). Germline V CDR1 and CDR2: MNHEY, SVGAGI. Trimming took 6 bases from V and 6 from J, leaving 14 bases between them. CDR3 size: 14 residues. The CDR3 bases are TGTGCCAGCAGACGTACGAGGGGCTCCGGGGAGCTGTTTTTT. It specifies CASRRTRGSGELFF.

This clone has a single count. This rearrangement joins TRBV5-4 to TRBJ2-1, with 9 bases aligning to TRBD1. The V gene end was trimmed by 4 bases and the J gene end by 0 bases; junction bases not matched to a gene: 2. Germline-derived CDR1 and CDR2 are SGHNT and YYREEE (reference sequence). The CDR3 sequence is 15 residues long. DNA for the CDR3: TGTGCCAGCAGCGCGGACAGGGGCTCCTACAATGAGCAGTTCTTC. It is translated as CASSADRGSYNEQFF.

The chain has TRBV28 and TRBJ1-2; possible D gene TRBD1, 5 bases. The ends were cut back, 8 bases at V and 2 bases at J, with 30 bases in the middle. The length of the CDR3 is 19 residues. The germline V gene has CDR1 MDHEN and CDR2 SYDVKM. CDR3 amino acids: CASLGTDATEGGVNYGYTF. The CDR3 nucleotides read TGTGCCAGCTTGGGGACGGACGCGACAGAGGGTGGGGTAAACTATGGCTACACCTTC.

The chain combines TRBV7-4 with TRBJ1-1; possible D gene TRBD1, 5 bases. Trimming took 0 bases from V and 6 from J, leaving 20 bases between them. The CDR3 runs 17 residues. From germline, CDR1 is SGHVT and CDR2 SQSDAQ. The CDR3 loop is CASSLAVLGTLGSEAFF. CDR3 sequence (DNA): TGTGCCAGCAGCTTAGCGGTCCTGGGGACCCTGGGATCTGAAGCTTTCTTT.

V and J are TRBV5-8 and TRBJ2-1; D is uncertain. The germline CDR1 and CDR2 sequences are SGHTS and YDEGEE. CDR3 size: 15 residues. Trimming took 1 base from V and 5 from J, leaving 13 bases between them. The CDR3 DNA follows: TGTGCCAGCAGCTTGTATGGACGCGTTAACAATGAGCAGTTCTTC. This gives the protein CASSLYGRVNNEQFF.

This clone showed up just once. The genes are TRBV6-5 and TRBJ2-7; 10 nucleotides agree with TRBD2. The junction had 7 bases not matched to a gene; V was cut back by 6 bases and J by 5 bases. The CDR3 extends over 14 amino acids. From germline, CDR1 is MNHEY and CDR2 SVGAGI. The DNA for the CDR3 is TGTGCCAGCAGCACTAGCGGGGAGTACGACGAGCAGTACTTC. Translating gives CASSTSGEYDEQYF.

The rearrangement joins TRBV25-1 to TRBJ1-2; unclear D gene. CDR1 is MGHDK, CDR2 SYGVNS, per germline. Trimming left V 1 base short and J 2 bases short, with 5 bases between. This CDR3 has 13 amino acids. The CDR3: CASSESGNYGYTF. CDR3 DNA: TGTGCCAGCAGTGAATCCGGGAACTATGGCTACACCTTC.

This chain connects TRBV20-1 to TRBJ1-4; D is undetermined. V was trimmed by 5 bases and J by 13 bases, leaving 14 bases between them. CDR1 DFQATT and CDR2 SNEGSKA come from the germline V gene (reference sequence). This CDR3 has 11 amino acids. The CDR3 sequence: CSAEPLLGLFF. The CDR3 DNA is TGCAGTGCTGAGCCCCTCCTCGGACTGTTTTTT.